This TCR beta chain was captured in a study of OX40 agonist ivuxolimab in advanced cancers. Whole-study context: Partial responses occurred in Three dose-escalation patients, one with hepatocellular carcinoma and two with cutaneous melanoma.

Sequencing was performed with immunoSEQ multiplex PCR; in TCRdb, only in-frame clones are kept and a portion is missing. Here the sample spans roughly 77,000 clones, 80% to 95% being singletons. Germline CDR1 and CDR2: SGDLS and YYNGEE. The CDR3 runs to 16 residues. V shed 0 bases and J 3 bases; nucleotides not matched to a gene: 4. Points from the study as a whole: Both blood CD4+ and CD8+ T cells showed clonal growth by week 6 at 0.1 to 3.0 mg/kg. Relative to CD4+ cells, CD8+ T cells on average had more expanded clones.

With respect to this clone: What it binds is not known.

Here the sequenced sample was CD4+ or CD8+ T cells sorted from blood, taken in a trial of the OX40 agonist ivuxolimab. This receptor was obtained from an adult with an advanced solid tumor such as melanoma, head and neck, liver or kidney cancer. This sequence joins TRBV9 and TRBJ1-3; 9 nucleotides match TRBD1. In DNA form, the CDR3 reads TGTGCCAGCAGCGTAGGCCAGGGACAGGGTGGAAACACCATATATTTT. Translating gives CASSVGQGQGGNTIYF.